This entry concerns a single T cell receptor (beta chain). Its target antigen remains unknown. No qualities accompany the bases; no much larger clone lies one base away. TCR CDR3 regions were amplified from genomic DNA by multiplex PCR using the deep immunoSEQ assay. Extracted genomic DNA from each cell subset was distributed evenly across all wells of several immunoSEQ 96-well plates, and each plate was treated as a replicate. For sorted subsets, each replicate PCR was loaded with roughly 190 ng genomic DNA, equivalent to 30,000 to 35,000 T cell genomes. Purified libraries were measured with a Qubit 3.0 fluorometer, size-checked on a Bioanalyzer 2100, and measured again with the KAPA Library Quantification kit. Each immunoSEQ 96-well plate was sequenced on its own single-read 150-cycle Illumina NextSeq 550 flow cell. The published analysis was carried out like this. Because the immunoSEQ output held only junctional sequences and lacked quality scores, the filtering could not match the filtering applied to full-length reads. To assign V/J genes and CDR3, sequences were annotated using PyIR, a Python wrapper for IgBLAST v1.9, with IMGT germline references. Reads were filtered out if the reads had weak V/J assignments (E-value above 1e-6), no CDR3, stop codons, out-of-frame junctions, or ambiguous translated residues. V3J clonotypes were defined by identical inferred V gene, J gene, and CDR3 amino acid sequence. To compute the percentage overlap between repertoires, the number of shared unique clonotypes was divided by the size of the smaller repertoire. RTK rarefaction, the Chao1 estimator, and Recon v2.1 estimates of unobserved clonotypes were used to assess repertoire richness. For all TCRbeta clonotypes obtained by the gDNA method from four donors, generation probabilities were computed with OLGA. Held by TCRdb, this immuneACCESS table contains in-frame sequences only and omits some clones. Under half of the omission traces to an unresolved V gene where checked; the cause of the rest is unknown. V, J and clone size derive from that table, while D and trimming were established from the DNA sequence. Counted in this sample were some 1.5 million clones; approximately 98% of them appeared once. The top ten clonotypes cover 0.4% to 0.55% of the sample.

The data derive from a study of shared clonotypes between healthy human individuals (dated by TCRdb to the early 2020s). Concerning the study at large: The cohort included three men and two women between 18 and 49 years of age. For each donor, CD4 naive and CD4 memory were each run on three plates, CD8 naive on two plates, and CD8 memory on one plate. To estimate repertoire size and how much clonotype sharing occurs between individuals, the study deeply sequenced the blood TCR repertoires of five healthy adults. Libraries were prepared and TCR repertoires were sequenced by different laboratories using diverse techniques, in order to increase sequencing depth and limit assay-specific biases. Each donor's leukapheresis produced roughly between roughly 0.85 and 10 billion PBMCs. Results the study describes overall, beyond this receptor: Because the study included a small number of donors, the genetic and exposure-history diversity represented was limited. Higher generation probabilities were observed for clonotypes shared by all four sorted-subset donors than for non-shared clonotypes. Larger estimated clonotype richness was generally found for naive subsets than for memory subsets. Even with the large sequencing depth, rarefaction of the sorted-subset datasets indicated that sequencing was incomplete. About 5% of naive CD4, 3.5% of naive CD8, approximately 2% of memory CD4, and approximately 0.39% of memory CD8 clonotypes were shared across several donors. Pairwise subsampling indicated that sequencing depth was expected to affect the degree of clonotype sharing among donors. Sampling was limited to blood, and TCR repertoires in tissue likely differ from TCR repertoires in blood.

The donors were healthy, HIV-negative adults with no recently reported acute infections or vaccinations. All donors were Caucasian adults living in Nashville, Tennessee, USA. Magnetic negative selection was used to enrich CD4+ T cells, after which naive cells were positively selected on CD45RA and the negative fraction became the memory subset. Blood was obtained by leukapheresis, after which PBMCs were separated by Ficoll-Histopaque density gradient centrifugation and cryopreserved in liquid nitrogen vapor phase. Analytical flow cytometry was used to check the purity and quantity of each magnetically sorted T cell population. From each sorted fraction, genomic DNA was isolated and quantified by UV absorbance on a Nanodrop 2000c. This TCR derives from a man aged 25-40 years in good health. Sequenced input: naive CD4+ T cells sorted from blood. The sample's cell subset or site label is to be understood as: CD45RA+ positively selected.

CDR3 protein: CSVGLYRTATMAGELFF. The sequenced DNA is TGCAGCGTTGGCCTCTATCGGACAGCTACTATGGCCGGGGAGCTGTTTTTT. This chain is built from TRBV29-1 and TRBJ2-2; TRBD1 is perhaps the D gene, given 6 matching bases. In the germline V gene, CDR1 corresponds to SQVTM and CDR2 to ANQGSEA. V and J lose 4 bases and 6 bases, and a span of 24 bases separates them. The CDR3 has 17 amino acids, counting the end cysteine and phenylalanine. Only the CDR3 region is kept as DNA, spanning 51 bases read in frame from base 1.